Following are 28 T cell receptor beta chains from one sample sequenced in a study of cytomegalovirus exposure and HLA in healthy donors. This PCR relied on a set of 60 Vbeta primers and 13 Jbeta primers. Generated by immunoSEQ multiplex PCR, the TCRdb table keeps only in-frame clones and is missing some. The sample lists some 200,000 clones, 65% to 85% occurring once. Sequencing input: PBMCs. All receptors derive from a boy aged 2 to 9 in good health and CMV-seronegative.

The CDR3 protein is CASSFLAGGQEQFF. The CDR3, as DNA: TGCGCCAGCAGCTTCCTAGCGGGGGGGCAGGAGCAGTTCTTC. The V gene is TRBV5-1, the J gene TRBJ2-1; 12 nucleotides align to TRBD2. This CDR3 is 14 amino acids long. The germline V gene encodes CDR1 SGHRS and CDR2 YFSETQ. V was pared by 2 bases and J by 10 bases, with 4 bases of the junction left unmatched.

The chain joins TRBV6-5 to TRBJ2-3, with D perhaps matching TRBD1 (5 bases). The CDR3 length is 15 residues. Germline-derived CDR1 and CDR2 are MNHEY and SVGAGI. V lost 6 bases and J lost 0, with 13 bases in between. In DNA form, the CDR3 reads TGTGCCAGCAGAGGCCGCAGGGCAAGCACAGATACGCAGTATTTT. Its protein product is CASRGRRASTDTQYF.

This clone has more than one count but fewer than ten. The CDR3 here is CASSGGLVGWRGYTF. CDR3 DNA: TGTGCCAGCAGTGGGGGGTTGGTAGGGTGGCGTGGCTACACCTTC. This chain links TRBV6-6 with TRBJ1-2; perhaps TRBD1 as D (5 bases). Per germline, CDR1 MNHNY and CDR2 SVGAGI (reference sequence). The CDR3 loop spans 15 amino acids. V was trimmed by 5 bases and J by 7 bases, leaving 20 bases between them.

The V call is TRBV9, the J call TRBJ2-1, with 9 positions matching TRBD2. Germline assignment: CDR1 SGDLS and CDR2 YYNGEE. Trimming at V came to 0 bases and at J to 4 bases, leaving 14 bases not matched to a gene. The CDR3 spans 19 residues. The CDR3 sequence is CASSVASGGFPGPYNEQFF. As DNA, the CDR3 is TGTGCCAGCAGCGTAGCCAGCGGGGGGTTCCCCGGTCCTTACAATGAGCAGTTCTTC.

The count of this clone is one. The V call is TRBV4-1, the J call TRBJ2-7; D perhaps matches TRBD2 (7 bases). The CDR3 has 16 amino acids. The V gene's germline CDR1 is MGHRA and CDR2 YSYEKL. With 1 base removed from V and 2 bases from J, the gap between germline ends came to 15 bases. This CDR3 reads CASSQGPGGITYEQYF. CDR3 bases: TGCGCCAGCAGCCAAGGTCCGGGGGGCATAACCTACGAGCAGTACTTC.

This clone occurred a few times. The V and J genes are TRBV13 and TRBJ2-1; 13 bases align to TRBD2. Germline V CDR1 and CDR2: PRHDT, FYEKMQ (reference sequence). CDR3 length equals 15 residues. V gave up 0 bases and J gave up 8 bases; unmatched junction bases: 1. CDR3 sequence (DNA): TGTGCCAGCAGCTTAGGACTAGCGGGGGGGGATGAGCAGTTCTTC. This encodes CASSLGLAGGDEQFF.

V and J are TRBV7-9 and TRBJ1-2, with no clear D. The CDR3 runs 16 residues. Germline-derived CDR1 and CDR2 are SEHNR and FQNEAQ (reference sequence). The V end was cut by 7 bases, the J end by 2 bases, with 20 bases between. The CDR3 coding sequence is TGTGCCAGCACCGGAGGGTCCTACTTACCAAACTATGGCTACACCTTC. Its protein product is CASTGGSYLPNYGYTF. The full variable domain, its missing parts supplied by reference TRBV7-9 and TRBJ1-2, is DTGVSQNPRHKITKRGQNVTFRCDPISEHNRLYWYRQTLGQGPEFLTYFQNEAQLEKSRLLSDRFSAERPKGSFSTLEIQRTEQGDSAMYLCASTGGSYLPNYGYTFGSGTRLTVV.

In this sample, this clone turned up a few times. The rearrangement uses TRBV19 and TRBJ1-2; the D gene is possibly TRBD1 (5 bases). Trimming removed 2 bases at V and 2 bases at J, with 12 bases between. CDR3 length: 15 residues. Germline assignment: CDR1 LNHDA and CDR2 SQIVND (reference sequence). CDR3 sequence reads: CASSIFSDRNYGYTF. The CDR3 DNA is TGTGCCAGTAGTATATTTTCCGACAGAAACTATGGCTACACCTTC. Drawing the rest from reference TRBV19 and TRBJ1-2, the complete variable domain is DGGITQSPKYLFRKEGQNVTLSCEQNLNHDAMYWYRQDPGQGLRLIYYSQIVNDFQKGDIAEGYSVSREKKESFPLTVTSAQKNPTAFYLCASSIFSDRNYGYTFGSGTRLTVV.

This clone has just one count. The rearrangement uses TRBV7-2 and TRBJ1-2; a weak D match, TRBD1 (5 bases). This CDR3 contains 17 residues. V gave up 1 base and J gave up 0 bases, with 15 bases separating them. The germline gives CDR1 SGHTA, CDR2 FQGNSA. The DNA for the CDR3 is TGTGCCAGCAGCTTAGGCCCGGGGGGGAGGACTAACTATGGCTACACCTTC. It translates to CASSLGPGGRTNYGYTF.

The chain joins TRBV25-1 to TRBJ2-7, with 7 bases lining up with TRBD1. Trimming removed 2 bases from V and 1 base from J; junction bases left unmatched: 2. The length of the CDR3 is 14 residues. The V gene's germline CDR1 is MGHDK and CDR2 SYGVNS. CDR3 protein: CASSEVDRSYEQYF. For the CDR3, the DNA is TGTGCCAGCAGTGAAGTGGACAGGTCCTACGAGCAGTACTTC.

V and J are TRBV9 and TRBJ2-1, with D maybe TRBD2 (6 bases). Deletions cut 3 bases from V and 6 bases from J, with 13 bases between. This CDR3 region has 14 residues. Germline CDR1 reads SGDLS; CDR2 reads YYNGEE. For the CDR3, the DNA is TGTGCCAGCAGCGACCCGGGACTGAGCAATGAGCAGTTCTTC. This translates into CASSDPGLSNEQFF.

The chain is built from TRBV5-8 and TRBJ1-5, with D unclear. V lost 2 bases and J lost 8, with 8 bases in between. Germline CDR1 SGHTS, CDR2 YDEGEE. The CDR3 totals 12 residues. The CDR3 spells CASSLVVEPQHF. DNA of the CDR3: TGTGCCAGCAGCTTAGTAGTGGAGCCCCAGCATTTT.

The chain has TRBV19 and TRBJ1-5, with D possibly matching TRBD1 (5 bases). The germline gives CDR1 LNHDA, CDR2 SQIVND (reference sequence). The CDR3 totals 16 residues. Trimming took off 5 bases at V and 0 bases at J, with 14 bases between the two ends. The CDR3 is CASSRLPTVSNQPQHF. The CDR3 DNA is TGTGCCAGTAGTCGGCTCCCGACAGTTAGCAATCAGCCCCAGCATTTT.

The rearrangement links TRBV6-1 to TRBJ2-1; tentatively, D is TRBD1 (7 bases). The CDR3 has 12 residues. V lost 7 bases, J lost 15 bases, and 19 bases lay in between. Germline V lookup: CDR1 MNHNS, CDR2 SASEGT. The CDR3 protein is CASTGDRVVRFF. The CDR3, as DNA: TGTGCCAGCACGGGAGACAGGGTCGTTCGGTTCTTC.

The chain recombines TRBV30 with TRBJ2-2; weak D call: TRBD1 (5 bases). Trimming cost V 5 bases and J 8 bases, with 12 bases left between them. The CDR3 covers 12 residues. Germline lookup yields CDR1 GTSNPN and CDR2 SVGIG (reference sequence). CDR3 loop: CAWSQERGELFF. The CDR3 region has the DNA TGTGCCTGGTCACAGGAGCGAGGGGAGCTGTTTTTT.

This clone was seen just once. The rearrangement uses TRBV30 and TRBJ2-2, with TRBD1 matching 8 bases. Germline values: CDR1 GTSNPN, CDR2 SVGIG (reference sequence). The CDR3 consists of 14 residues. With V trimmed by 2 bases and J by 4 bases, 3 bases remained unmatched. The CDR3 coding sequence is TGTGCCTGGAGTCCTACAGGGGGCACCGGGGAGCTGTTTTTT. Translation: CAWSPTGGTGELFF.

This chain connects TRBV16 to TRBJ2-1; possibly TRBD1 for D (6 bases). The CDR3 contains 15 residues. Per germline, CDR1 KGHSY and CDR2 FQNENV. The V end was cut by 3 bases, the J end by 4 bases, with 13 bases between. The CDR3 spells CASSQGADRYNEQFF. CDR3 in DNA: TGTGCCAGCAGCCAGGGAGCGGACAGATACAATGAGCAGTTCTTC. Full variable domain (remainder filled in from reference TRBV16 and TRBJ2-1): GEEVAQTPKHLVRGEGQKAKLYCAPIKGHSYVFWYQQVLKNEFKFLISFQNENVFDETGMPKERFSAKCLPNSPCSLEIQATKLEDSAVYFCASSQGADRYNEQFFGPGTRLTVL.

CDR3 protein: CALVRDRAFYEQYF. CDR3 nucleotides: TGTGCCCTGGTTCGGGACAGGGCGTTCTACGAGCAGTACTTC. The V and J genes are TRBV10-3 and TRBJ2-7, with 9 bases fitting TRBD1. Germline loops: CDR1 ENHRY, CDR2 SYGVKD. The CDR3 has 14 amino acids. The V and J ends lost 11 bases and 3 bases, in that order; junction bases with no gene match: 11.

The rearrangement joins TRBV9 to TRBJ1-3; D might be TRBD1 (5 bases). There are 17 residues in the CDR3. V was clipped by 4 bases and J by 3 bases, with 20 bases between them. Germline loops: CDR1 SGDLS, CDR2 YYNGEE. In DNA, the CDR3 is TGTGCCAGCAGCCCTCGCGCTCTTAGGGGAAGTGGAAACACCATATATTTT. This sequence encodes CASSPRALRGSGNTIYF.

The V call is TRBV5-5, the J call TRBJ1-3; D might be TRBD1 (6 bases). Germline CDR1 is SGHKS and CDR2 is YYEKEE (reference sequence). This CDR3 is 17 amino acids long. V was cut by 0 bases and J by 0 bases, with 13 bases left in between. CDR3 in DNA: TGTGCCAGCAGCTTGGGGCGACAGGTGCTCTCTGGAAACACCATATATTTT. Residues: CASSLGRQVLSGNTIYF.

This clone was detected only once. The chain has TRBV6-1 and TRBJ1-5; TRBD1 is a possible D gene (5 bases). The V gene lost 5 bases and the J gene lost 4 bases, with 15 bases spanning the gap. The CDR3 contains 15 residues. Germline-derived CDR1 and CDR2 are MNHNS and SASEGT. The CDR3 sequence: CASSTGQALNQPQHF. In DNA, the CDR3 is TGTGCCAGCAGTACCGGACAAGCCCTAAATCAGCCCCAGCATTTT.

The chain uses TRBV21-1 and TRBJ2-7; the DNA was not compared with TRBD1, the D call given in the table. TRBV21-1 is shown as a pseudogene. The CDR3 consists of 14 residues. The CDR3 loop reads CATLIMGHRHEQYF. The CDR3 DNA sequence: TGTGCCACCCTCATCATGGGTCACAGGCACGAGCAGTACTTC.

Concerning this clone: Other DNA sequences from this sample encode an identical CDR3 as well. The chain has TRBV19 and TRBJ2-5, with 8 bases aligning to TRBD1. The CDR3 sequence is 13 residues long. Germline assignment: CDR1 LNHDA and CDR2 SQIVND (reference sequence). The ends lost 3 bases at V and 4 bases at J; junction bases unmatched: 1. The CDR3 region is CASSIRGRETQYF. DNA of the CDR3: TGTGCCAGTAGTATCAGGGGGCGAGAGACCCAGTACTTC.

The V and J genes are TRBV5-1 and TRBJ1-1; D call uncertain. The CDR3 contains 13 residues. Germline CDR1 is SGHRS and CDR2 is YFSETQ. V lost 2 bases, J lost 8 bases, and 13 bases lay in between. CDR3 bases: TGCGCCAGCAGCTTAAGTTCGTCCAGGGAAGCTTTCTTT. Translation gives CASSLSSSREAFF.

This clone was counted between two and nine times. The V and J genes are TRBV4-3 and TRBJ2-7, with 11 bases aligning to TRBD1. Looked up from germline, CDR1 is LGHNA and CDR2 is YSLEER. V lost 0 bases and J lost 6; bases outside the gene matches: 10. CDR3 length: 17 residues. CDR3 coding DNA: TGCGCCAGCAGCCAAGATTTGGGACAGGGGGTAGGGAGCGAGCAGTACTTC. Protein: CASSQDLGQGVGSEQYF.

This chain connects TRBV2 to TRBJ1-3; no definite D call. V lost 2 bases to trimming and J lost 8 bases, with 13 bases between them. The length of the CDR3 is 14 residues. Germline V lookup: CDR1 SNHLY, CDR2 FYNNEI. The CDR3, as DNA: TGTGCCAGCAGTGAAAGCCCCAGGCGTGACACCATATATTTT. Translating it yields CASSESPRRDTIYF.

The chain uses TRBV29-1 and TRBJ1-5; the match to TRBD1 covers 7 bases. After removal of 4 bases from V and 0 bases from J, the junction contained 15 bases not matched to a gene. Germline V lookup: CDR1 SQVTM, CDR2 ANQGSEA. This CDR3 spans 18 amino acids. This CDR3 is CSVALTGFAQYSNQPQHF. CDR3 bases: TGCAGCGTTGCGCTGACAGGGTTCGCCCAATATAGCAATCAGCCCCAGCATTTT.

The chain joins TRBV4-1 to TRBJ2-7, with 10 bases identical to TRBD2. Germline V gene lookup returns CDR1 MGHRA and CDR2 YSYEKL. The CDR3 contains 16 residues. The V gene end was trimmed by 2 bases and the J gene end by 4 bases; junction bases not matched to a gene: 8. The CDR3: CASSQTWIAGGYEQYF. Here the CDR3 DNA reads TGCGCCAGCAGCCAAACTTGGATAGCGGGGGGTTACGAGCAGTACTTC.